This T cell receptor beta chain originates from a study of beta chain features in type 1 diabetes. The overall study: Over all samples combined, over 85,000,000 sorted cells were examined. Study conclusions and caveats: More deletions and fewer insertions at VDJ junctions were seen in type 1 diabetes patients. Type 1 diabetes patients had moderately but significantly shorter TCRB CDR3s in all four CD4+ subsets.

To note about this clone: What it binds is not known.

V was shortened by 6 bases and J by 2 bases, with 11 bases between the two germline ends. In germline, CDR1 is SQVTM, CDR2 ANQGSEA. This CDR3 region has 12 residues. As every portion of the isolated RNA was reverse transcribed, the sequencing read expressed TCRB transcripts. TCRdb's table, derived via immunoSEQ multiplex PCR, lists solely in-frame clones and lacks some. The sample holds hundreds of thousands of clones, approximately 11% seen once. The chain combines TRBV29-1 with TRBJ2-7; a possible D gene is TRBD1 (5 bases). Source material: naive CD4+ T cells from blood. This TCR came from a man aged 25-45 years with type 1 diabetes. CDR3 nucleotide sequence: TGCAGCGTGGTAGGGGTCGCCTACGAGCAGTACTTC. Residues: CSVVGVAYEQYF.